This T cell receptor (beta chain) was captured by sequencing in a study of T-cell memory formation after mild COVID-19. For the study at large: The TCR clusters were mostly specific to one donor.

In TCRdb, the 5' RACE reads were re-called with MiXCR into one record per CDR3 protein. The table has about 430,000 distinct CDR3 sequences, roughly a quarter seen once. Unmatched junction bases numbered 14, after V lost 4 bases and J lost 11 bases. The CDR3 is 15 amino acids. The V gene's germline CDR1 is SGDLS and CDR2 YYNGEE. The chain has TRBV9 and TRBJ1-2, with 10 nucleotides matching TRBD1. Material for sequencing was PBMCs or a T cell subset sorted from them (not recorded which). The clonotype originates from an adult woman who had mild COVID-19 (a few samples of this study predate the infection). Cell type and time point are not known. CDR3 nucleotide sequence: TGTGCCAGCAGCCCAGGGGGACAGGGGTCGATTGGGTACACCTTC. Amino acids: CASSPGGQGSIGYTF. The full variable domain, its missing parts supplied by reference TRBV9 and TRBJ1-2, is DSGVTQTPKHLITATGQRVTLRCSPRSGDLSVYWYQQSLDQGLQFLIQYYNGEERAKGNILERFSAQQFPDLHSELNLSSLELGDSALYFCASSPGGQGSIGYTFGSGTRLTVV.